Shown below are 16 T cell receptor beta chains from a single sample sequenced in a study of cytomegalovirus exposure and HLA in healthy donors. Primers: 60 Vbeta forward and 13 Jbeta reverse. TCRdb keeps only in-frame clones here, not all; method: immunoSEQ multiplex PCR. The sample records approximately 88,000 clones, approximately 80% being singletons. The sample comprised PBMCs. The receptors derive from a young man in good health and CMV-seropositive.

The gene calls are TRBV5-1 and TRBJ1-4; TRBD1 is a possible D gene (5 bases). Germline CDR1 is SGHRS and CDR2 is YFSETQ. This CDR3 comprises 15 residues. Trimming pared 1 base from V and 2 bases from J, leaving 9 bases between. For the CDR3, the DNA is TGCGCCAGCAGCTTGTCAGGGATGACTAATGAAAAACTGTTTTTT. This gives the protein CASSLSGMTNEKLFF. Together with reference TRBV5-1 and TRBJ1-4, the CDR3 gives the full variable domain: KAGVTQTPRYLIKTRGQQVTLSCSPISGHRSVSWYQQTPGQGLQFLFEYFSETQRNKGNFPGRFSGRQFSNSRSEMNVSTLELGDSALYLCASSLSGMTNEKLFFGSGTQLSVL.

The chain carries TRBV27 and TRBJ2-1; TRBD2 matches at 7 bases. V dropped 2 bases and J dropped 2; count of bases not matched to a gene: 6. This CDR3 is 16 amino acids long. Per the germline V gene, CDR1 is MNHEY and CDR2 is SMNVEV (reference sequence). The CDR3 sequence: CASSLKGLAAYNEQFF. As DNA, the CDR3 is TGTGCCAGCAGTTTAAAGGGGCTAGCGGCCTACAATGAGCAGTTCTTC.

This chain connects TRBV2 to TRBJ1-6; no reliable D call. The CDR3 runs 15 residues. Trimming took off 3 bases at V and 9 bases at J, with 15 bases between the two ends. Germline V gene data show CDR1 as SNHLY and CDR2 as FYNNEI. In DNA, the CDR3 is TGTGCCAGCAGTGACCCCGACACTCCCAGTTCACCCCTCCACTTT. Residues: CASSDPDTPSSPLHF.

V and J are TRBV7-9 and TRBJ2-5; D is possibly TRBD2 (6 bases). Trimming left V 3 bases short and J 3 bases short, with 14 bases between. The CDR3 has 15 residues. Germline V gives CDR1 SEHNR, CDR2 FQNEAQ (reference sequence). CDR3 sequence reads: CASSFNREPKETQYF. DNA of the CDR3: TGTGCCAGCAGCTTCAATCGGGAGCCTAAAGAGACCCAGTACTTC.

The CDR3 coding sequence is TGTGCCAGCAGCTTTAGTCGCCATACGCAGTATTTT. Protein sequence: CASSFSRHTQYF. This chain uses TRBV7-2 with TRBJ2-3; D uncertain. Germline CDR1 SGHTA, CDR2 FQGNSA. Trimming left V 3 bases short and J 7 bases short, with 8 bases between. This CDR3 is 12 amino acids long.

The chain uses TRBV6-5 and TRBJ2-2; the D gene is possibly TRBD2 (5 bases). V shed 8 bases and J shed 6 bases, with 19 bases lying between them. The CDR3 is 15 amino acids. Per the germline V gene, CDR1 is MNHEY and CDR2 is SVGAGI. As DNA, the CDR3 is TGTGCCAGCCGACGGACTCGCCTCGCCGCCGGGGAGCTGTTTTTT. Translated: CASRRTRLAAGELFF.

This chain connects TRBV6-6 to TRBJ1-5; 8 nucleotides line up with TRBD1. The CDR3 covers 15 residues. Germline values: CDR1 MNHNY, CDR2 SVGAGI (reference sequence). V shed 5 bases, J shed 7 bases, and the junction held 10 bases outside the gene matches. CDR3 nucleotide sequence: TGTGCCAGCAGTGCAGGAGACAGGGGAAGACAGCCCCAGCATTTT. It codes for CASSAGDRGRQPQHF.

This CDR3 reads CASARDRGTEAFF. In DNA, the CDR3 is TGTGCCAGCGCCCGGGACAGGGGCACTGAAGCTTTCTTT. The rearrangement uses TRBV2 and TRBJ1-1; 10 bases agree with TRBD1. This CDR3 has 13 amino acids. The germline V gene encodes CDR1 SNHLY and CDR2 FYNNEI. Losses at the gene ends were 8 bases for V and 4 bases for J; bases not matched to a gene: 4.

V and J are TRBV6-4 and TRBJ2-1, with 13 bases lining up with TRBD2. Germline V CDR1 and CDR2: MRHNA, SNTAGT. The CDR3 loop spans 16 amino acids. With V trimmed by 4 bases and J by 8 bases, 8 bases remained unmatched. The DNA for the CDR3 is TGTGCCAGCAGTGTGGAGGGACTAGCGGGACGGCATGAGCAGTTCTTC. Translated: CASSVEGLAGRHEQFF.

V and J are TRBV6-5 and TRBJ1-4; D may be TRBD1 (6 bases). Deletions cut 6 bases from V and 8 bases from J, with 16 bases between. This CDR3 spans 14 amino acids. The germline CDR1 and CDR2 sequences are MNHEY and SVGAGI. The CDR3 DNA reads as TGTGCCAGCAGCCTATCACAGGGAAGAGAAAAACTGTTTTTT. Amino acid sequence: CASSLSQGREKLFF.

This clone was seen more than once but under ten times. The chain is built from TRBV5-1 and TRBJ1-6; the D gene is possibly TRBD1 (5 bases). V was clipped by 4 bases and J by 8 bases, with 13 bases between them. Germline V gene lookup returns CDR1 SGHRS and CDR2 YFSETQ. The CDR3 is 14 residues long. The CDR3 nucleotides read TGCGCCAGCAGCACGGGACTGTCGGATTCACCCCTCCACTTT. Protein sequence: CASSTGLSDSPLHF.

CDR3 residues: CASSEGTGNQPQHF. DNA of the CDR3: TGCGCCAGCAGTGAAGGGACAGGGAATCAGCCCCAGCATTTT. The chain employs TRBV10-2 and TRBJ1-5, with 9 bases aligning to TRBD1. The CDR3 totals 14 residues. V trimming: 3 bases; J trimming: 4 bases; junction bases outside the gene matches: 1. Germline CDR1 WSHSY, CDR2 SAAADI.

The chain is built from TRBV6-1 and TRBJ1-5; TRBD1 is a possible D gene (5 bases). Trimming stripped 5 bases from V and 1 base from J, with 12 bases between. Germline CDR1 and CDR2: MNHNS and SASEGT. This CDR3 is 15 amino acids long. The chain's CDR3 is CASSPGLFSNQPQHF. CDR3 coding DNA: TGTGCCAGCAGTCCGGGACTGTTCAGCAATCAGCCCCAGCATTTT.

The gene calls are TRBV4-2 and TRBJ2-7, with 11 bases identical to TRBD2. The V segment lost 4 bases and the J segment 0 bases; nucleotides outside the gene matches: 17. This CDR3 is 20 amino acids long. Germline loops: CDR1 LGHNA, CDR2 YNFKEQ. The DNA for the CDR3 is TGTGCCAGCAGCCGCGGATTCCTGGGACTAGCGGAAATGAGCTCCTACGAGCAGTACTTC. Translating it yields CASSRGFLGLAEMSSYEQYF.

CDR3 region: CASSLGLSQETQYF. As DNA, the CDR3 is TGTGCCAGCAGCTTGGGACTTTCCCAAGAGACCCAGTACTTC. The chain joins TRBV7-2 to TRBJ2-5, with D perhaps TRBD2 (6 bases). Trimming removed 3 bases at V and 1 base at J, with 9 bases between. This CDR3 has 14 amino acids. CDR1 and CDR2 (germline): SGHTA, FQGNSA. Full variable domain (outside the CDR3, taken from reference TRBV7-2 and TRBJ2-5): GAGVSQSPSNKVTEKGKDVELRCDPISGHTALYWYRQSLGQGLEFLIYFQGNSAPDKSGLPSDRFSAERTGGSVSTLTIQRTQQEDSAVYLCASSLGLSQETQYFGPGTRLLVL.

CDR3 nucleotides: TGTGCCAGTAGCCCTCCTGGGTCGGGAGCTTTCTTT. Amino acid sequence: CASSPPGSGAFF. The chain combines TRBV19 with TRBJ1-1, with unresolved D. The CDR3 runs 12 residues. Germline V gene data show CDR1 as LNHDA and CDR2 as SQIVND (reference sequence). Trimming pared 6 bases from V and 10 bases from J, leaving 15 bases between.